What follows are 13 T cell receptor beta chains derived from one specimen sequenced in a study of human thymus T cells. Produced via immunoSEQ multiplex PCR; TCRdb's table is partial and in-frame only. Of around 45,000 clones detected, 95% appear once; the ten largest clones hold about 0.17%. Sequencing was performed on blood. Source of these receptors: a girl younger than two with a congenital heart defect but otherwise immunologically healthy.

The rearrangement links TRBV4-3 to TRBJ2-7, with 8 bases that match TRBD1. Germline assignment: CDR1 LGHNA and CDR2 YSLEER. CDR3 size: 15 residues. V trimming: 1 base; J trimming: 8 bases; junction bases outside the gene matches: 10. CDR3 nucleotide sequence: TGCGCCAGCAGCCAAGGGACAGGGTGGGGAAAAAAGCAGTACTTC. It translates to CASSQGTGWGKKQYF.

A remark on this clone: The conserved final phenylalanine or tryptophan is absent from the CDR3, which likely points to a read error. The gene calls are TRBV2 and TRBJ1-2; D unresolved. Deletions cut 4 bases from V and 3 bases from J, with 9 bases between. The CDR3 spans 13 residues. Germline CDR1 reads SNHLY; CDR2 reads FYNNEI. The CDR3: CASSVRGYYGYTL. The CDR3 region has the DNA TGTGCCAGCAGTGTACGAGGGTACTATGGCTACACCCTC.

The CDR3 reads CASSLRAGATDTQYF. The CDR3 DNA reads as TGTGCCAGCAGCCTTAGAGCGGGAGCCACAGATACGCAGTATTTT. The rearrangement joins TRBV5-6 to TRBJ2-3; 8 bases line up with TRBD2. This CDR3 is 15 amino acids long. With 4 bases clipped from V and 2 bases from J, the junction kept 6 bases outside the gene matches. CDR1 and CDR2 from the germline V gene are SGHDT and YYEEEE. Looking up the rest from reference TRBV5-6 and TRBJ2-3 gives the full variable domain: DAGVTQSPTHLIKTRGQQVTLRCSPKSGHDTVSWYQQALGQGPQFIFQYYEEEERQRGNFPDRFSGHQFPNYSSELNVNALLLGDSALYLCASSLRAGATDTQYFGPGTRLTVL.

This clone was observed a single time. This chain uses TRBV30 with TRBJ2-5, with TRBD2 matching 16 bases. CDR3 length equals 17 residues. Trimming at V came to 1 base and at J to 4 bases, leaving 6 bases not matched to a gene. Germline loops: CDR1 GTSNPN, CDR2 SVGIG (reference sequence). CDR3 in DNA: TGTGCCTGGAGTGGGGGGACTAGCGGGAGGGGAGGAGAGACCCAGTACTTC. It encodes CAWSGGTSGRGGETQYF.

The chain joins TRBV5-1 to TRBJ2-3; D gene ambiguous. The CDR3 is 15 amino acids. The germline V gene has CDR1 SGHRS and CDR2 YFSETQ. V was clipped by 1 base and J by 2 bases, with 11 bases between them. CDR3 sequence reads: CASSLRLFATDTQYF. In nucleotides, the CDR3 is TGCGCCAGCAGCTTGCGGTTATTCGCCACAGATACGCAGTATTTT.

The gene calls are TRBV6-5 and TRBJ1-2, with D unresolved. Trimming pared 6 bases from V and 8 bases from J, leaving 13 bases between. CDR1 is MNHEY, CDR2 SVGAGI, per germline. This CDR3 spans 12 amino acids. CDR3: CASRGGPGGYTF. The CDR3 DNA follows: TGTGCCAGCAGAGGTGGGCCGGGGGGCTACACCTTC.

This clone was recorded only once. This rearrangement joins TRBV19 to TRBJ2-1, with a possible D match to TRBD1 (6 bases). The CDR3 extends over 14 amino acids. Deletions cut 2 bases from V and 8 bases from J, with 13 bases between. Germline values: CDR1 LNHDA, CDR2 SQIVND (reference sequence). This chain's CDR3 is CASSITDRIDEQFF. The CDR3 DNA follows: TGTGCCAGTAGTATAACAGACAGGATCGATGAGCAGTTCTTC.

The chain joins TRBV27 to TRBJ2-5; TRBD2 matches 8 bases. TRBJ2-7 matches the DNA end more closely, so the J call is doubtful. Germline V gives CDR1 MNHEY, CDR2 SMNVEV (reference sequence). This CDR3 comprises 15 residues. The CDR3 sequence is CASSPRASGFYEQYF. CDR3 DNA sequence: TGTGCCAGCAGTCCCAGGGCTAGCGGGTTTTACGAGCAGTACTTC.

The chain has TRBV18 and TRBJ1-2; D uncertain. Germline lookup yields CDR1 KGHSH and CDR2 LQKENI. The CDR3 runs to 15 residues. Trimming removed 0 bases at V and 1 base at J, with 9 bases between. Written as DNA, the CDR3 is TGTGCCAGCTCACCACCGACCCGGAGTAACTATGGCTACACCTTC. As protein: CASSPPTRSNYGYTF.

The CDR3 region is CATSREGETQYF. CDR3 sequence (DNA): TGTGCCACCAGTAGGGAAGGAGAGACCCAGTACTTC. The chain couples TRBV19 to TRBJ2-5, with D unclear. The length of the CDR3 is 12 residues. Trimming removed 10 bases from V and 4 bases from J, with 13 bases in between. From germline, CDR1 is LNHDA and CDR2 SQIVND (reference sequence).

The chain joins TRBV19 to TRBJ2-3; TRBD2 might be the D (6 bases). Germline CDR1 reads LNHDA; CDR2 reads SQIVND (reference sequence). CDR3 length: 17 amino acids. V lost 6 bases and J 2 bases, leaving 21 bases between the germline ends. CDR3 loop: CASRRRDFLSFTDTQYF. The CDR3 nucleotides are TGTGCCAGTAGGAGACGGGACTTTTTAAGTTTCACAGATACGCAGTATTTT.

The chain employs TRBV4-3 and TRBJ2-2; no clear D. The length of the CDR3 is 13 residues. Germline CDR1 is LGHNA and CDR2 is YSLEER. V shed 0 bases and J shed 7 bases, with 6 bases lying between them. The CDR3 protein is CASSQDPSGELFF. DNA for the CDR3: TGCGCCAGCAGCCAAGACCCCAGCGGGGAGCTGTTTTTT.

The rearrangement links TRBV28 to TRBJ1-4; D remains unclear. Trimming removed 7 bases at V and 0 bases at J, with 12 bases between. CDR3 length: 15 residues. The germline V gene encodes CDR1 MDHEN and CDR2 SYDVKM. The CDR3 DNA follows: TGTGCCAGCATCGTGAGTGGATCAACTAATGAAAAACTGTTTTTT. It yields the protein CASIVSGSTNEKLFF.